Shown below are 11 T cell receptor beta chains from a single sample sequenced in a study of T cell repertoires in cytomegalovirus infection. TCRdb passed the reads through MiXCR, listing each CDR3 protein once. The sample lists 510,000 or so distinct CDR3 sequences, less than 30% occurring once. Sequenced material: PBMCs. The receptors here all came from a human donor in good health (CMV status not recorded). Some clones in this sample may be carry-over from other donors' samples.

This clonotype was observed a handful of times. The chain couples TRBV30 to TRBJ2-7, with 15 bases identical to TRBD2. The CDR3 is made up of 18 amino acids. The ends lost 3 bases at V and 0 bases at J; junction bases unmatched: 9. Germline V CDR1 and CDR2: GTSNPN, SVGIG (reference sequence). In DNA form, the CDR3 reads TGTGCCTGGAGCCCGGGACTAGCGGGAGGTCCCCCCTCCTACGAGCAGTACTTC. Protein: CAWSPGLAGGPPSYEQYF.

This clonotype was detected a few times. V is TRBV5-1 and J is TRBJ1-1; no reliable D call. The V end was cut by 4 bases, the J end by 2 bases, with 18 bases between. Germline V CDR1 and CDR2: SGHRS, YFSETQ. The CDR3 has 16 amino acids. The CDR3: CASSPTGGGINTEAFF. In DNA, the CDR3 is TGCGCCAGCAGCCCAACGGGAGGAGGGATCAACACTGAAGCTTTCTTT.

J is TRBJ2-5 and V is TRBV10-3, with D unclear. The length of the CDR3 is 14 residues. V was pared by 0 bases and J by 5 bases, with 10 bases between. Per the germline V gene, CDR1 is ENHRY and CDR2 is SYGVKD. Here the CDR3 DNA reads TGTGCCATCAGTGAGTCTGTGTATGGGGAGACCCAGTACTTC. Translated: CAISESVYGETQYF.

In this sample, this clonotype turned up a few times. V and J are TRBV3-1 and TRBJ1-1, with D possibly matching TRBD1 (5 bases). This CDR3 comprises 20 residues. Trimming cost V 1 base and J 2 bases, with 26 bases left between them. Germline assignment: CDR1 LGHDT and CDR2 YNNKEL (reference sequence). The CDR3 DNA reads TGTGCCAGCAGCCAAGTTTTAATGCCGGGACCAATAAGAGGAAACACTGAAGCTTTCTTT. It is translated as CASSQVLMPGPIRGNTEAFF.

This chain uses TRBV4-1 with TRBJ1-5, with 8 bases lining up with TRBD1. CDR3 size: 15 residues. Germline CDR1 is MGHRA and CDR2 is YSYEKL. The ends lost 0 bases at V and 5 bases at J; junction bases unmatched: 3. CDR3 loop: CASSQEGTGHQPQHF. Written as DNA, the CDR3 is TGCGCCAGCAGCCAAGAGGGGACAGGCCATCAGCCCCAGCATTTT.

The chain uses TRBV20-1 and TRBJ2-1, with D maybe TRBD2 (5 bases). Germline CDR1 DFQATT, CDR2 SNEGSKA (reference sequence). The CDR3 has 15 residues. The V end was cut by 3 bases, the J end by 8 bases, with 20 bases between. The CDR3 sequence: CSARLVPGDVHEQFF. As DNA, the CDR3 is TGCAGTGCTAGGTTGGTGCCCGGGGATGTTCATGAGCAGTTCTTC.

This clonotype was seen only a few times. The rearrangement joins TRBV19 to TRBJ1-1; no reliable D call. Trimming removed 2 bases from V and 0 bases from J, with 10 bases in between. Germline CDR1 reads LNHDA; CDR2 reads SQIVND (reference sequence). The CDR3 length is 15 residues. As DNA, the CDR3 is TGTGCCAGTAGTATACCGAACAGCATGAACACTGAAGCTTTCTTT. Translating gives CASSIPNSMNTEAFF.

V gene TRBV4-1 combines with J gene TRBJ2-1; 8 nucleotides line up with TRBD2. The CDR3 spans 16 residues. V shed 5 bases, J shed 2 bases, and the junction held 8 bases outside the gene matches. Germline V gives CDR1 MGHRA, CDR2 YSYEKL. The CDR3 here is CASSDGSGRTYNEQFF. The CDR3 DNA reads TGCGCCAGCAGCGACGGAAGCGGGAGAACCTACAATGAGCAGTTCTTC.

The rearrangement uses TRBV28 and TRBJ2-5; 10 nucleotides line up with TRBD1. Germline lookup yields CDR1 MDHEN and CDR2 SYDVKM. The CDR3 runs to 19 residues. With V trimmed by 3 bases and J by 6 bases, 19 bases remained unmatched. CDR3 in amino acids: CASSFPRYSWDRGGKTQYF. CDR3 coding DNA: TGTGCCAGCAGTTTTCCCCGATACTCGTGGGACAGGGGTGGGAAGACCCAGTACTTC.

This clonotype was counted a few times. This chain connects TRBV7-9 to TRBJ1-2, with a weak D call TRBD1 (6 bases). Trimming removed 8 bases from V and 2 bases from J, with 12 bases in between. Germline V gene lookup returns CDR1 SEHNR and CDR2 FQNEAQ (reference sequence). The CDR3 covers 13 residues. CDR3 sequence (DNA): TGTGCCAGCGATGAGGGGGGAAACTATGGCTACACCTTC. It encodes CASDEGGNYGYTF. Based on the CDR3 plus reference TRBV7-9 and TRBJ1-2, the full variable domain is DTGVSQNPRHKITKRGQNVTFRCDPISEHNRLYWYRQTLGQGPEFLTYFQNEAQLEKSRLLSDRFSAERPKGSFSTLEIQRTEQGDSAMYLCASDEGGNYGYTFGSGTRLTVV.

This clonotype was counted a single time. The chain joins TRBV5-6 to TRBJ1-2, with D perhaps matching TRBD1 (6 bases). The length of the CDR3 is 16 residues. The germline gives CDR1 SGHDT, CDR2 YYEEEE. The germline V and J ends were trimmed by 0 bases and 4 bases, with 16 bases remaining between them. In nucleotides, the CDR3 is TGTGCCAGCAGCTTGGACCTAGAACAGGGTCGCTATGGCTACACCTTC. Its protein product is CASSLDLEQGRYGYTF. Full variable domain (outside the CDR3, taken from reference TRBV5-6 and TRBJ1-2): DAGVTQSPTHLIKTRGQQVTLRCSPKSGHDTVSWYQQALGQGPQFIFQYYEEEERQRGNFPDRFSGHQFPNYSSELNVNALLLGDSALYLCASSLDLEQGRYGYTFGSGTRLTVV.